These 23 T cell receptor beta chains were all obtained from the same sample, sequenced in a study of T cells after yellow fever vaccination. TCRdb redid the calling of the 5' RACE reads with MiXCR, one entry per CDR3 protein. In the table there are 150,000 to 200,000 distinct CDR3 sequences, 8% to 13% of which are singletons. Sequenced material: CD8+ T cells sorted from PBMCs, taken 15 days after the yellow fever booster vaccination. These receptor sequences come from a man younger than 30 who received the YFV17D yellow fever vaccine.

V is TRBV20-1 and J is TRBJ2-7; D not certain. V was pared by 1 base and J by 1 base, with 5 bases between. The V gene's germline CDR1 is DFQATT and CDR2 SNEGSKA (reference sequence). The CDR3 runs 12 residues. In nucleotides, the CDR3 is TGCAGTGCTAGAGTGGAATCCTACGAGCAGTACTTC. This translates into CSARVESYEQYF.

This clonotype was picked up a small number of times. The J gene is TRBJ2-3, the V gene TRBV12-3 or TRBV12-4, with D possibly TRBD2 on 5 matching bases. Trimming shortened V by 7 bases and J by 2 bases, and 19 bases separated the two germline ends. There are 16 residues in the CDR3. The CDR3 here is CASISRGLRPTDTQYF. CDR3 DNA sequence: TGTGCCAGCATCTCAAGAGGGCTCCGGCCCACAGATACGCAGTATTTT.

This chain joins TRBV30 and TRBJ1-1; no clear D gene. CDR1 and CDR2 (germline): GTSNPN, SVGIG (reference sequence). The ends were cut back, 3 bases at V and 5 bases at J, with 7 bases in the middle. This CDR3 contains 11 residues. The CDR3 loop reads CAWSQMTEAFF. CDR3 bases: TGTGCCTGGAGCCAAATGACTGAAGCTTTCTTT.

This clonotype showed up many times. The genes are TRBV4-2 and TRBJ2-3, with 10 bases that match TRBD1. V dropped 4 bases and J dropped 1; count of bases not matched to a gene: 2. The CDR3 totals 15 residues. Looked up from germline, CDR1 is LGHNA and CDR2 is YNFKEQ. CDR3 protein: CASSRGTGGTDTQYF. CDR3 coding DNA: TGTGCCAGCAGCCGCGGGACAGGGGGCACAGATACGCAGTATTTT.

The chain joins TRBV20-1 to TRBJ1-2; possibly TRBD1 for D (6 bases). The CDR3 runs 13 residues. The germline V and J ends were trimmed by 2 bases and 10 bases, with 17 bases remaining between them. In germline, CDR1 is DFQATT, CDR2 SNEGSKA (reference sequence). The CDR3 spells CSARPGVTNDYTF. The CDR3 nucleotides are TGCAGTGCTAGACCAGGGGTGACGAATGACTACACCTTC.

The sample holds a few counts of this clonotype. The genes are TRBV5-1 and TRBJ2-3; D tentatively fits TRBD1 or TRBD2 (5 bases each). Germline CDR1 SGHRS, CDR2 YFSETQ. This CDR3 contains 16 residues. Deletions cut 4 bases from V and 2 bases from J, with 17 bases between. The CDR3 DNA is TGCGCCAGCAGCCTAAGGGACCTATTGCACACAGATACGCAGTATTTT. It specifies CASSLRDLLHTDTQYF. The full variable domain, its missing parts supplied by reference TRBV5-1 and TRBJ2-3, is KAGVTQTPRYLIKTRGQQVTLSCSPISGHRSVSWYQQTPGQGLQFLFEYFSETQRNKGNFPGRFSGRQFSNSRSEMNVSTLELGDSALYLCASSLRDLLHTDTQYFGPGTRLTVL.

The genes are TRBV4-2 and TRBJ2-1; TRBD1 matches 7 bases. Germline V lookup: CDR1 LGHNA, CDR2 YNFKEQ. CDR3 length: 17 residues. J gave up 8 bases and V 1 base, and 14 bases lay outside the gene matches. The CDR3 DNA reads as TGTGCCAGCAGCCAAGCGATAGTGACAGGGTCGGGCGATGAGCAGTTCTTC. The encoded protein is CASSQAIVTGSGDEQFF.

This clonotype was seen a handful of times. CDR3 DNA sequence: TGTGCCAGCAGCTTAGGGTCCAGGGTACGTCGAGAGACCCAGTACTTC. Protein: CASSLGSRVRRETQYF. The V call is TRBV7-9, the J call TRBJ2-5, with D possibly matching TRBD1 (5 bases). This CDR3 has 16 residues. CDR1 and CDR2 from the germline V gene are SEHNR and FQNEAQ (reference sequence). The ends were cut back, 1 base at V and 4 bases at J, with 16 bases in the middle.

This clonotype has more than one count but fewer than ten. The rearrangement links TRBV2 to TRBJ2-7; 10 nucleotides align to TRBD1. The CDR3 length is 15 residues. V was clipped by 6 bases and J by 1 base; unmatched bases: 6. From germline, CDR1 is SNHLY and CDR2 FYNNEI. The CDR3 region is CASSGPGQGSYEQYV. CDR3 bases: TGTGCCAGCAGCGGGCCGGGACAGGGGTCCTACGAGCAGTACGTC.

The chain couples TRBV11-2 to TRBJ2-1, with D unclear. The V end lost 5 bases, the J end lost 12 bases, and 23 bases lay between the germline ends. The CDR3 sequence is 15 residues long. Germline V CDR1 and CDR2: SGHAT, FQNNGV. The CDR3 reads CASSRSLGGLTGQFF. In DNA, the CDR3 is TGTGCCAGCAGCCGATCCTTAGGTGGGCTAACGGGGCAGTTCTTC.

This clonotype was found a few times. The chain has TRBV6-2 or TRBV6-3 and TRBJ2-3; a weak D match, TRBD2 (5 bases). Trimming took off 8 bases at V and 3 bases at J, with 15 bases between the two ends. This CDR3 spans 14 amino acids. CDR1 is MNHEY, CDR2 SVGEGT, per germline. The CDR3 protein is CASRADSRTDTQYF. The CDR3 nucleotides read TGTGCCAGCCGTGCGGACTCCAGGACAGATACGCAGTATTTT.

Only a few counts were recorded for this clonotype. The J gene is TRBJ2-7, the V gene TRBV5-4; 7 bases are shared with TRBD1. Trimming removed 8 bases from V and 7 bases from J; junction bases left unmatched: 12. Germline V gives CDR1 SGHNT, CDR2 YYREEE (reference sequence). This CDR3 spans 13 amino acids. CDR3 region: CASSIQGVWEQYV. CDR3 DNA: TGTGCCAGTTCGATCCAGGGGGTTTGGGAGCAGTACGTC.

The J gene is TRBJ1-1, the V gene TRBV4-1; no definite D call. Deletions cut 0 bases from V and 0 bases from J, with 11 bases between. The CDR3 has 16 residues. Germline CDR1 reads MGHRA; CDR2 reads YSYEKL. In DNA form, the CDR3 reads TGCGCCAGCAGCCAAGATTTCGGAACGATGAACACTGAAGCTTTCTTT. It specifies CASSQDFGTMNTEAFF.

This clonotype has just a few counts. The rearrangement links TRBV4-2 to TRBJ2-7; a weak D match, TRBD2 (6 bases). Germline lookup yields CDR1 LGHNA and CDR2 YNFKEQ. Deletions cut 0 bases from V and 3 bases from J, with 12 bases between. This CDR3 has 15 amino acids. In nucleotides, the CDR3 is TGTGCCAGCAGCCAAGATCCTTCGGGGGTCTACGAGCAGTACTTC. It codes for CASSQDPSGVYEQYF.

The V and J genes are TRBV6-2 or TRBV6-3 and TRBJ2-7; D is possibly TRBD1 (5 bases). Deletions cut 3 bases from V and 0 bases from J, with 12 bases between. Per germline, CDR1 MNHEY and CDR2 SVGEGT. The CDR3 has 15 residues. CDR3 coding DNA: TGTGCCAGCAGTTATTTCGGCGGACACTCCTACGAGCAGTACTTC. This translates into CASSYFGGHSYEQYF.

As regards this clonotype: At one of its ends the junction is not consistent with the germline gene, which may arise from a read error. V usage is TRBV6-5 and J usage is TRBJ2-2; D may be TRBD2 (7 bases). This CDR3 is built from 16 residues. Germline V gene data show CDR1 as MNHEY and CDR2 as SVGAGI. CDR3 residues: CASRQGSGGNTGELFF. The DNA of the CDR3 is TGTGCTAGCAGGCAGGGTTCGGGGGGCAACACCGGGGAGCTGTTTTTT.

This clonotype was seen many times. The chain recombines TRBV5-1 with TRBJ2-3; 8 bases agree with TRBD1. The J segment lost 4 bases and the V segment lost 4 bases, leaving 5 bases of the junction unmatched. CDR3 length: 14 residues. Germline V gives CDR1 SGHRS, CDR2 YFSETQ. CDR3 nucleotides: TGCGCCAGCAGCCTCGGACAGGGATCAGATACGCAGTATTTT. It is translated as CASSLGQGSDTQYF.

In this sample, this clonotype turned up a few times. The rearrangement joins TRBV4-1 to TRBJ2-4; perhaps D is TRBD1 or TRBD2 (5 bases each). CDR1 and CDR2 (germline): MGHRA, YSYEKL. The CDR3 has 15 amino acids. Deletions cut 2 bases from V and 6 bases from J, with 14 bases between. The DNA of the CDR3 is TGCGCCAGCAGCCAACTAGAGGGGATACTAAACATTCAGTACTTC. It is translated as CASSQLEGILNIQYF.

The chain joins TRBV7-9 to TRBJ1-4; the match to TRBD1 covers 7 bases. Germline V gives CDR1 SEHNR, CDR2 FQNEAQ (reference sequence). V was clipped by 5 bases and J by 7 bases; unmatched bases: 7. The CDR3 has 14 residues. This CDR3 reads CASSRQGSGEKLFF. In DNA, the CDR3 is TGTGCCAGCAGCCGACAGGGTTCGGGTGAAAAACTGTTTTTT.

This clonotype has only a few counts. The junction and the germline gene differ at one end; a read error may be behind it. The chain combines TRBV7-7 with TRBJ1-3; D call uncertain. The germline V gene encodes CDR1 SSHAT and CDR2 FNYEAQ (reference sequence). The CDR3 spans 15 residues. The CDR3 spells CASSSSLSSGNTIYF. The CDR3 DNA is TGTGCTAGCAGCTCCAGTCTTTCCTCTGGAAACACCATATATTTT.

This clonotype was detected many times. The V call is TRBV6-2 or TRBV6-3, the J call TRBJ2-6; D is unclear. The V end was cut by 4 bases, the J end by 0 bases, with 4 bases between. Germline loops: CDR1 MNHEY, CDR2 SVGEGT. There are 14 residues in the CDR3. The CDR3 DNA reads TGTGCCAGCAGTTGGGACTCTGGGGCCAACGTCCTGACTTTC. It specifies CASSWDSGANVLTF.

This chain connects TRBV7-2 to TRBJ2-7; TRBD2 is a possible D gene (6 bases). Germline CDR1 and CDR2: SGHTA and FQGNSA. The CDR3 consists of 13 residues. With 0 bases removed from V and 7 bases from J, the gap between germline ends came to 10 bases. CDR3 loop: CASSLARGREQYF. DNA for the CDR3: TGTGCCAGCAGCTTAGCGCGAGGGAGGGAGCAGTACTTC.

This clonotype was picked up a small number of times. The rearrangement links TRBV4-1 to TRBJ2-2; D gene ambiguous. The germline CDR1 and CDR2 sequences are MGHRA and YSYEKL. Trimming shortened V by 0 bases and J by 4 bases, and 18 bases separated the two germline ends. The CDR3 is made up of 18 amino acids. The CDR3 is CASSQDALRAGSTGELFF. The CDR3 DNA is TGCGCCAGCAGCCAAGATGCCCTTAGGGCAGGCAGCACCGGGGAGCTGTTTTTT.